These 26 T cell receptor beta chains came from one sample sequenced in a study of Ad26.COV2.S vaccination and SARS-CoV-2 variants (dated by TCRdb to the early 2020s). The library was generated by the immunoSEQ multiplex PCR assay. TCRdb took over this immuneACCESS table, retaining in-frame rearrangements with V and J assigned. Such tables are incomplete; in checked studies, under half of the missing clones stem from an unresolved V gene, and the remainder is unexplained. Present in this sample are 300,000 to 400,000 clones, about 89% of which were seen just once. In total, the top ten clones hold 5% of the sample. This sample's treatment or condition label indicates: some 20 received Ad26.COV2.S at low or high dose, single or two shots; 5 received placebo; per-sample allocation not given. For vaccine and placebo recipients, the sequenced repertoires came from samples collected on day 63 after the first injection.

The sequencing here drew on peripheral blood, taken in a trial of Ad26.COV2.S vaccine versus placebo. These receptors were taken from a person between 18 and 59 years old who received the Ad26.COV2.S COVID-19 vaccine or a placebo.

This rearrangement joins TRBV29-1 to TRBJ1-1; tentative D call: TRBD1 (5 bases). The V gene's germline CDR1 is SQVTM and CDR2 ANQGSEA. The CDR3 spans 14 residues. The V end was cut by 3 bases, the J end by 5 bases, with 16 bases between. The CDR3 coding sequence is TGCAGCGTTGAGGTCAGAGCATGGGGGACTGAAGCTTTCTTT. It yields the protein CSVEVRAWGTEAFF.

This clone is a singleton in its sample. This sequence joins TRBV18 and TRBJ2-5, with D possibly called TRBD1 or TRBD2 (5 bases each). Deletions cut 1 base from V and 0 bases from J, with 6 bases between. CDR3 length: 14 residues. Germline lookup yields CDR1 KGHSH and CDR2 LQKENI. CDR3 sequence: CASSPRGHQETQYF. CDR3 nucleotide sequence: TGTGCCAGCTCACCACGGGGACACCAAGAGACCCAGTACTTC.

This sequence joins TRBV5-6 and TRBJ2-1; 9 bases map to TRBD1. The J segment lost 0 bases and the V segment lost 4 bases, leaving 5 bases of the junction unmatched. Per the germline V gene, CDR1 is SGHDT and CDR2 is YYEEEE. CDR3 length: 16 residues. CDR3 region: CASSGRDRASYNEQFF. The CDR3 coding sequence is TGTGCCAGCAGCGGACGGGACAGGGCCTCCTACAATGAGCAGTTCTTC.

The chain employs TRBV9 and TRBJ2-1, with TRBD2 matching 7 bases. Germline lookup yields CDR1 SGDLS and CDR2 YYNGEE. With 4 bases clipped from V and 9 bases from J, the junction kept 16 bases outside the gene matches. This CDR3 is built from 16 residues. CDR3 nucleotide sequence: TGTGCCAGCAGCCCCCGAGAGAGCGGGATGACTGGTGAGCAGTTCTTC. Translating it yields CASSPRESGMTGEQFF. The complete variable domain, with remaining parts taken from reference TRBV9 and TRBJ2-1, reads DSGVTQTPKHLITATGQRVTLRCSPRSGDLSVYWYQQSLDQGLQFLIQYYNGEERAKGNILERFSAQQFPDLHSELNLSSLELGDSALYFCASSPRESGMTGEQFFGPGTRLTVL.

This chain connects TRBV3-1 (or the pseudogene TRBV3-2) to TRBJ2-2; the D gene is possibly TRBD1 (5 bases). V was clipped by 4 bases and J by 0 bases, with 6 bases between them. Germline lookup yields CDR1 LGHDT and CDR2 YNNKEL (reference sequence). The CDR3 has 14 residues. The CDR3: CASSPDTNTGELFF. CDR3 bases: TGTGCCAGCAGCCCGGACACGAACACCGGGGAGCTGTTTTTT.

The V and J genes are TRBV27 and TRBJ2-5, with TRBD2 matching 8 bases. The CDR3 length is 14 residues. J was trimmed by 4 bases and V by 4 bases; bases with no gene match: 5. The germline CDR1 and CDR2 sequences are MNHEY and SMNVEV (reference sequence). The CDR3: CASSSGRALETQYF. DNA for the CDR3: TGTGCCAGCAGTTCCGGGAGGGCCTTAGAGACCCAGTACTTC.

This rearrangement joins TRBV19 to TRBJ1-4; D is unclear. The V end lost 1 base, the J end lost 0 bases, and 9 bases lay between the germline ends. This CDR3 is 16 amino acids long. The germline CDR1 and CDR2 sequences are LNHDA and SQIVND (reference sequence). CDR3 region: CASSIGTAATNEKLFF. The CDR3 DNA sequence: TGTGCCAGTAGTATAGGAACAGCCGCAACTAATGAAAAACTGTTTTTT.

In this sample, this clone turned up once. The chain couples TRBV4-1 to TRBJ2-3, with D perhaps matching TRBD1 (5 bases). Germline loops: CDR1 MGHRA, CDR2 YSYEKL. This CDR3 has 19 amino acids. V lost 1 base and J 2 bases, leaving 22 bases between the germline ends. The CDR3 loop is CASSQGRGRSIGPTDTQYF. DNA for the CDR3: TGCGCCAGCAGCCAAGGTAGGGGAAGGAGTATTGGGCCCACAGATACGCAGTATTTT.

This clone was counted a single time. V usage is TRBV29-1 and J usage is TRBJ2-7; TRBD2 is a possible D gene (6 bases). The CDR3 loop spans 13 amino acids. Germline values: CDR1 SQVTM, CDR2 ANQGSEA. Deletions cut 6 bases from V and 1 base from J, with 13 bases between. The chain's CDR3 is CSVGRPESYEQYF. The CDR3 DNA reads TGCAGCGTGGGGAGGCCTGAATCCTACGAGCAGTACTTC.

This clone was recorded a few times. The gene calls are TRBV3-1 (or the pseudogene TRBV3-2) and TRBJ2-7; a possible D gene is TRBD1 (6 bases). The CDR3 runs 14 residues. Trimming stripped 7 bases from V and 7 bases from J, with 20 bases between. Germline CDR1 and CDR2: LGHDT and YNNKEL (reference sequence). CDR3 amino acids: CASTPWVGAWEQYF. The CDR3 DNA is TGTGCCAGCACCCCCTGGGTGGGGGCGTGGGAGCAGTACTTC.

This chain links TRBV9 with TRBJ1-3, with 7 bases aligning to TRBD1. CDR1 is SGDLS and CDR2 is YYNGEE in the germline V gene. The CDR3 spans 15 residues. Trimming took 4 bases from V and 4 from J; bases not matched to a gene: 8. CDR3 sequence: CASSPWTGEGNTIYF. The CDR3 nucleotides read TGTGCCAGCAGCCCTTGGACAGGAGAAGGAAACACCATATATTTT.

This chain joins TRBV7-9 and TRBJ2-5; possible D gene TRBD2, 5 bases. CDR3 size: 15 residues. CDR1 and CDR2 from the germline V gene are SEHNR and FQNEAQ (reference sequence). V shed 6 bases and J shed 4 bases, with 18 bases lying between them. For the CDR3, the DNA is TGTGCCAGCAGACCGGAGGCTAGCCCCACAGAGACCCAGTACTTC. This codes for CASRPEASPTETQYF.

As DNA, the CDR3 is TGTGCCAGCAGTGATGACAGGCAAAGGGTAATGAACACTGAAGCTTTCTTT. This gives the protein CASSDDRQRVMNTEAFF. The gene calls are TRBV2 and TRBJ1-1; weak D call: TRBD1 (6 bases). The CDR3 is 17 residues long. From germline, CDR1 is SNHLY and CDR2 FYNNEI. Trimming took 3 bases from V and 0 from J, leaving 17 bases between them.

This chain uses TRBV5-8 with TRBJ1-2; D unresolved. Germline lookup yields CDR1 SGHTS and CDR2 YDEGEE. The CDR3 length is 14 residues. Trimming shortened V by 4 bases and J by 0 bases, and 10 bases separated the two germline ends. The CDR3 reads CASSRVVSNYGYTF. For the CDR3, the DNA is TGTGCCAGCAGCCGGGTAGTCTCTAACTATGGCTACACCTTC.

This clone was found once. V usage is TRBV7-8 and J usage is TRBJ2-5, with 9 bases identical to TRBD2. J lost 6 bases, V lost 3 bases, and 8 bases had no gene match. Germline V gene lookup returns CDR1 SGHVS and CDR2 FQNEAQ. This CDR3 has 15 residues. Here the CDR3 DNA reads TGTGCCAGCAGCTTGAGCGGGGGGCATCAAAAGACCCAGTACTTC. Translated, it gives CASSLSGGHQKTQYF. Complete variable domain (other parts from reference TRBV7-8 and TRBJ2-5): GAGVSQSPRYKVAKRGQDVALRCDPISGHVSLFWYQQALGQGPEFLTYFQNEAQLDKSGLPSDRFFAERPEGSVSTLKIQRTQQEDSAVYLCASSLSGGHQKTQYFGPGTRLLVL.

This clone was found a few times. The J gene is TRBJ2-1, the V gene TRBV4-3; D may correspond to TRBD1 or TRBD2 (5 bases each). V was shortened by 1 base and J by 7 bases, with 17 bases between the two germline ends. The CDR3 consists of 16 residues. Germline CDR1 is LGHNA and CDR2 is YSLEER. The CDR3 is CASSQGVGRAHNEQFF. CDR3 DNA: TGCGCCAGCAGCCAAGGAGTGGGGCGGGCACATAATGAGCAGTTCTTC.

The chain has TRBV18 and TRBJ2-5, with 9 bases matching TRBD2. CDR3 length: 17 amino acids. The germline V gene encodes CDR1 KGHSH and CDR2 LQKENI. V trimming: 1 base; J trimming: 4 bases; junction bases outside the gene matches: 10. CDR3 region: CASSPLVSGSGRETQYF. CDR3 DNA: TGTGCCAGCTCACCACTAGTTAGCGGGAGTGGTCGAGAGACCCAGTACTTC.

The J gene is TRBJ2-3, the V gene TRBV5-1, with TRBD2 matching over 8 bases. Germline V gives CDR1 SGHRS, CDR2 YFSETQ. The junction had 11 bases not matched to a gene; V was cut back by 4 bases and J by 4 bases. This CDR3 region has 16 residues. The CDR3 DNA follows: TGCGCCAGCAGCCCCAGGGACGGGAGGGCCCCAGATACGCAGTATTTT. This encodes CASSPRDGRAPDTQYF.

The rearrangement uses TRBV9 and TRBJ1-1; no clear D gene. The CDR3 is made up of 13 amino acids. Trimming took off 0 bases at V and 7 bases at J, with 10 bases between the two ends. In germline, CDR1 is SGDLS, CDR2 YYNGEE. The CDR3 bases are TGTGCCAGCAGCGTAGATTTGGAAGATGAAGCTTTCTTT. Its protein is CASSVDLEDEAFF.

This chain links TRBV27 with TRBJ2-1; 9 bases are shared with TRBD1. Per germline, CDR1 MNHEY and CDR2 SMNVEV (reference sequence). This CDR3 comprises 16 residues. The V segment lost 3 bases and the J segment 8 bases; nucleotides outside the gene matches: 11. CDR3 coding DNA: TGTGCCAGCAGTTTTGGACAGGGGATCCTCCTGGATGAGCAGTTCTTC. Translating gives CASSFGQGILLDEQFF.

This rearrangement joins TRBV20-1 to TRBJ1-1, with unresolved D. This CDR3 region has 11 residues. The germline V gene has CDR1 DFQATT and CDR2 SNEGSKA (reference sequence). V dropped 5 bases and J dropped 6 bases, with 10 bases sitting between them. The CDR3 bases are TGCAGTGCTCAAGGTCTCGCTGAAGCTTTCTTT. This encodes CSAQGLAEAFF.

This clone was seen once. This chain connects TRBV7-2 to TRBJ1-1, with 10 bases that match TRBD1. CDR1 and CDR2 (germline): SGHTA, FQGNSA. V shed 5 bases and J 4 bases; nucleotides not matched to a gene: 7. There are 15 residues in the CDR3. DNA of the CDR3: TGTGCCAGCAGCCGGGACAGGGGATCGAGCACTGAAGCTTTCTTT. Encoded protein: CASSRDRGSSTEAFF.

This clone is a singleton in its sample. This sequence joins TRBV13 and TRBJ2-7; 9 bases line up with TRBD1. From germline, CDR1 is PRHDT and CDR2 FYEKMQ (reference sequence). Losses at the gene ends were 1 base for V and 5 bases for J; bases not matched to a gene: 12. The CDR3 runs to 17 residues. As DNA, the CDR3 is TGTGCCAGCAGCTTAGCGCTAAGGGACAGGGCTAAAAACGAGCAGTACTTC. Protein: CASSLALRDRAKNEQYF.

This chain joins TRBV4-3 and TRBJ1-1; D might be TRBD1 (6 bases). V dropped 0 bases and J dropped 5 bases, with 7 bases sitting between them. Germline V gene data show CDR1 as LGHNA and CDR2 as YSLEER. This CDR3 region has 13 residues. This chain's CDR3 is CASSQEGGTEAFF. As DNA, the CDR3 is TGCGCCAGCAGCCAAGAAGGGGGAACTGAAGCTTTCTTT.

This clone was recorded a few times. The V and J genes are TRBV19 and TRBJ1-4, with TRBD1 identical over 9 bases. The CDR3 has 12 residues. CDR1 LNHDA and CDR2 SQIVND come from the germline V gene (reference sequence). The junction had 1 base not matched to a gene; V was cut back by 7 bases and J by 7 bases. The CDR3 is CASMTGGEKLFF. Here the CDR3 DNA reads TGTGCCAGTATGACAGGGGGTGAAAAACTGTTTTTT.

The V gene is TRBV5-1, the J gene TRBJ1-4, with 10 bases matching TRBD1. V lost 3 bases, J lost 3 bases, and 5 bases stayed unmatched. The germline gives CDR1 SGHRS, CDR2 YFSETQ. This CDR3 region has 16 residues. CDR3 coding DNA: TGCGCCAGCAGCTCGGGGACAGGGGCGTCTAATGAAAAACTGTTTTTT. This codes for CASSSGTGASNEKLFF.